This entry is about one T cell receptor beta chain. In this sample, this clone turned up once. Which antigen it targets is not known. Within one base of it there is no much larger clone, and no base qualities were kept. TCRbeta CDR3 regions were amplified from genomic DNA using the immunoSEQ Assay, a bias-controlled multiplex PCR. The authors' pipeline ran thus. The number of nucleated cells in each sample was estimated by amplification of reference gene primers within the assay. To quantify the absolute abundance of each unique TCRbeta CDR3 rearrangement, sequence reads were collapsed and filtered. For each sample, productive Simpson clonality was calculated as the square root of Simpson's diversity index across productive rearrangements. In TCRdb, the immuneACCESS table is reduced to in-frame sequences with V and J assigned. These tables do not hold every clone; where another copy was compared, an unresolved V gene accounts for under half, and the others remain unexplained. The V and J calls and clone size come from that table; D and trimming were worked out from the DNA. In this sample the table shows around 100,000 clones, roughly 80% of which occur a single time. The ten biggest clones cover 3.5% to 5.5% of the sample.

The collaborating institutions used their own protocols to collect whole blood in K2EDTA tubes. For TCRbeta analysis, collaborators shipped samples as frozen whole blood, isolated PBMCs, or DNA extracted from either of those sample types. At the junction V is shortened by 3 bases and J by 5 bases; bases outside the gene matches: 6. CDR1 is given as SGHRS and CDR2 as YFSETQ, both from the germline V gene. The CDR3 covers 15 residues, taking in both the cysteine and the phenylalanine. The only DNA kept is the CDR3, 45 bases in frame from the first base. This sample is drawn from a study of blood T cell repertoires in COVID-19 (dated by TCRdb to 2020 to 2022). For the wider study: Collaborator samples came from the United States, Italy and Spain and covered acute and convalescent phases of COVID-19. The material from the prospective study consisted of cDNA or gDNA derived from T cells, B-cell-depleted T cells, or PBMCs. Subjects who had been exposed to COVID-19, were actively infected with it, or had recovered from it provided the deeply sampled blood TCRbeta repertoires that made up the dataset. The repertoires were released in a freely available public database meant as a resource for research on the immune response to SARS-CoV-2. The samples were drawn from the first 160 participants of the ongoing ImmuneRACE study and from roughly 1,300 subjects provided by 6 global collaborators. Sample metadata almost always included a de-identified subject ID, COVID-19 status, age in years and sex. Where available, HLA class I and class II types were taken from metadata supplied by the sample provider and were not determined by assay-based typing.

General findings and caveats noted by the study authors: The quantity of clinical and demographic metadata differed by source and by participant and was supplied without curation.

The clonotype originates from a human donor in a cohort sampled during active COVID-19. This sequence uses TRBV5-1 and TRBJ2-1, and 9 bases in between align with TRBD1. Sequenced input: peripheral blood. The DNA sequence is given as TGCGCCAGCAGCTCACCGGGACAGGGCGACAATGAGCAGTTCTTC. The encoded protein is CASSSPGQGDNEQFF.